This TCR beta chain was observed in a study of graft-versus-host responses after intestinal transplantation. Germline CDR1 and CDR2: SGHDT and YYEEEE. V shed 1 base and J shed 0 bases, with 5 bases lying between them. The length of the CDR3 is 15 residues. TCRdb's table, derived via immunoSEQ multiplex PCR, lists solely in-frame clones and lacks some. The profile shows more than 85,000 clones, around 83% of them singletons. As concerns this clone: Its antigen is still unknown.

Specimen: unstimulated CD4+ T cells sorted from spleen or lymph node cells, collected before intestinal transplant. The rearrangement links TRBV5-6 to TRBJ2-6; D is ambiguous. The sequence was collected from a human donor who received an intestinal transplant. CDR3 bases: TGTGCCAGCAGCTTGCCCTTCTCTGGGGCCAACGTCCTGACTTTC. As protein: CASSLPFSGANVLTF.